These 15 T cell receptor beta chains were all obtained from the same sample, sequenced in a study of OX40 agonist ivuxolimab in advanced cancers. TCRdb's table, derived via immunoSEQ multiplex PCR, lists solely in-frame clones and lacks some. The data show about 65,000 clones, roughly 87% seen once. The sample in question was CD4+ or CD8+ T cells sorted from blood, obtained in a trial of the OX40 agonist ivuxolimab. Source of these receptors: an adult with an advanced solid tumor such as melanoma, head and neck, liver or kidney cancer.

The chain employs TRBV5-4 and TRBJ1-4; TRBD1 is a possible D gene (5 bases). The CDR3 runs 18 residues. From germline, CDR1 is SGHNT and CDR2 YYREEE (reference sequence). Trimming removed 3 bases from V and 2 bases from J, with 20 bases in between. CDR3 DNA sequence: TGTGCCAGCAGCTCAAGGGCTGAGGGGCGGCTGACTAATGAAAAACTGTTTTTT. Translated: CASSSRAEGRLTNEKLFF.

The rearrangement uses TRBV7-2 and TRBJ1-2; TRBD1 might be the D (6 bases). In germline, CDR1 is SGHTA, CDR2 FQGNSA. This CDR3 is built from 16 residues. Trimming shortened V by 3 bases and J by 4 bases, and 18 bases separated the two germline ends. The chain's CDR3 is CASSLTPGAPSYGYTF. The CDR3, as DNA: TGTGCCAGCAGCTTGACCCCGGGGGCACCCAGCTATGGCTACACCTTC.

This CDR3 reads CASSLSWSSDTQYF. In DNA, the CDR3 is TGTGCCAGCAGCTTATCGTGGTCGTCAGATACGCAGTATTTT. The chain has TRBV5-4 and TRBJ2-3; D remains unclear. The germline CDR1 and CDR2 sequences are SGHNT and YYREEE (reference sequence). V was pared by 2 bases and J by 4 bases, with 11 bases between. CDR3 size: 14 residues.

On this clone: The junction and the germline gene differ at one end; a read error may be behind it. This CDR3 is also generated by other DNA sequences in the sample. CDR3 amino acids: CASSPDRVVGNEQFF. The CDR3 DNA reads TGCGCCAGCAGCCCCGACAGGGTGGTAGGCAATGAGCAGTTCTTC. The rearrangement uses TRBV27 and TRBJ2-1, with 7 positions matching TRBD1. CDR1 is MNHEY and CDR2 is SMNVEV in the germline V gene (reference sequence). The CDR3 covers 15 residues.

The V and J genes are TRBV6-5 and TRBJ2-3, with D unresolved. Per the germline V gene, CDR1 is MNHEY and CDR2 is SVGAGI. The length of the CDR3 is 14 residues. Trimming removed 6 bases from V and 0 bases from J, with 10 bases in between. CDR3 sequence reads: CASSPRASTDTQYF. The CDR3 nucleotides are TGTGCCAGCAGCCCACGTGCTAGCACAGATACGCAGTATTTT.

The chain carries TRBV6-1 and TRBJ2-2; D is unresolved. The CDR3 spans 12 residues. The germline V gene has CDR1 MNHNS and CDR2 SASEGT. V was pared by 5 bases and J by 3 bases, with 4 bases between. The CDR3 bases are TGTGCCAGCAGTCACTACACCGGGGAGCTGTTTTTT. This sequence encodes CASSHYTGELFF.

The chain's CDR3 is CASSGRTGGPYEQYF. The CDR3 DNA reads TGTGCCAGCAGCGGGCGGACAGGGGGCCCCTACGAGCAGTACTTC. The chain recombines TRBV7-2 with TRBJ2-7; 11 bases are a match to TRBD1. CDR1 and CDR2 from the germline V gene are SGHTA and FQGNSA. The CDR3 covers 15 residues. The V and J ends lost 5 bases and 2 bases, in that order; junction bases with no gene match: 5.

V is TRBV11-2 and J is TRBJ2-2; a weak D match, TRBD1 (6 bases). CDR3 size: 13 residues. V dropped 6 bases and J dropped 6 bases, with 11 bases sitting between them. Germline V lookup: CDR1 SGHAT, CDR2 FQNNGV. CDR3 nucleotides: TGTGCCAGCAGGATTTCAGGGGCCGGGGAGCTGTTTTTT. Encoded protein: CASRISGAGELFF.

The table lists this clone with a few counts. This sequence joins TRBV18 and TRBJ1-2; maybe TRBD1 (6 bases). Germline lookup yields CDR1 KGHSH and CDR2 LQKENI. The CDR3 loop spans 13 amino acids. The V gene lost 3 bases and the J gene lost 8 bases, with 13 bases spanning the gap. This CDR3 is CASSPVGGSGYTF. The CDR3 nucleotides are TGTGCCAGCTCACCCGTAGGGGGGAGCGGCTACACCTTC.

The chain has TRBV7-9 and TRBJ1-2; D gene uncertain. V was clipped by 7 bases and J by 8 bases, with 17 bases between them. CDR3 length equals 13 residues. Germline lookup yields CDR1 SEHNR and CDR2 FQNEAQ (reference sequence). The DNA of the CDR3 is TGTGCCAGCATCCCCGACGGGGTGCCCGGCTACACCTTC. Amino acid sequence: CASIPDGVPGYTF. The complete variable domain, with remaining parts taken from reference TRBV7-9 and TRBJ1-2, reads DTGVSQNPRHKITKRGQNVTFRCDPISEHNRLYWYRQTLGQGPEFLTYFQNEAQLEKSRLLSDRFSAERPKGSFSTLEIQRTEQGDSAMYLCASIPDGVPGYTFGSGTRLTVV.

V gene TRBV25-1 combines with J gene TRBJ2-7, with D hard to call. The V end was cut by 7 bases, the J end by 4 bases, with 11 bases between. CDR1 is MGHDK and CDR2 is SYGVNS in the germline V gene. CDR3 length: 12 amino acids. CDR3 sequence (DNA): TGTGCCAGCATAGGGCGGCTGTACGAGCAGTACTTC. Translated, it gives CASIGRLYEQYF.

CDR3 residues: CASSYSGGAGDEQFF. CDR3 bases: TGCGCCAGCAGCTATAGCGGGGGGGCCGGTGATGAGCAGTTCTTC. The chain couples TRBV5-1 to TRBJ2-1; 11 nucleotides line up with TRBD2. Per the germline V gene, CDR1 is SGHRS and CDR2 is YFSETQ. The CDR3 spans 15 residues. Trimming cost V 3 bases and J 8 bases; bases outside gene matches: 7. Full variable domain (rest looked up from reference TRBV5-1 and TRBJ2-1): KAGVTQTPRYLIKTRGQQVTLSCSPISGHRSVSWYQQTPGQGLQFLFEYFSETQRNKGNFPGRFSGRQFSNSRSEMNVSTLELGDSALYLCASSYSGGAGDEQFFGPGTRLTVL.

The gene calls are TRBV11-2 and TRBJ1-2; unclear D gene. Germline CDR1 is SGHAT and CDR2 is FQNNGV. V gave up 5 bases and J gave up 6 bases, with 16 bases separating them. The CDR3 is 14 residues long. CDR3 in DNA: TGTGCCAGCAGCCCGATCGACCGAAGGGATGGCTACACCTTC. It is translated as CASSPIDRRDGYTF.

CDR3 in amino acids: CASSPLEEEQFF. The CDR3 region has the DNA TGTGCCAGCTCACCACTAGAAGAAGAGCAGTTCTTC. V gene TRBV18 combines with J gene TRBJ2-1; D not resolved. CDR3 length: 12 amino acids. Per germline, CDR1 KGHSH and CDR2 LQKENI. V was shortened by 1 base and J by 10 bases, with 8 bases between the two germline ends.

This clone has just one count. The chain carries TRBV6-6 and TRBJ2-3, with TRBD2 matching over 12 bases. The ends lost 5 bases at V and 2 bases at J; junction bases unmatched: 2. The V gene's germline CDR1 is MNHNY and CDR2 SVGAGI (reference sequence). The CDR3 consists of 15 residues. The CDR3 region is CASSRLAGDTDTQYF. CDR3 nucleotides: TGTGCCAGCAGTAGACTAGCGGGGGACACAGATACGCAGTATTTT.